These 14 T cell receptor beta chains were sequenced from one sample in a study of graft-versus-host responses after intestinal transplantation. Measured with immunoSEQ multiplex PCR; TCRdb has only the in-frame clones, and not every one. The data show 23,000 or so clones, 90% to 95% seen once. The source material was PBMCs, sampled 18 days after transplant. The receptors derive from a human patient who received an intestinal transplant, so some T cells may come from the graft donor.

This clone was seen a handful of times. CDR3 residues: CASSQSKGSNYGYTF. Written as DNA, the CDR3 is TGCGCCAGCAGTCAATCGAAGGGGTCTAACTATGGCTACACCTTC. This chain joins TRBV23-1 and TRBJ1-2, with D possibly TRBD1 on 5 matching bases. TRBV23-1 is designated an ORF whose function remains uncertain. V was pared by 0 bases and J by 0 bases, with 8 bases between. The CDR3 runs to 15 residues.

This rearrangement joins TRBV5-1 to TRBJ2-5; D perhaps matches TRBD1 (6 bases). CDR3 length: 14 residues. Germline values: CDR1 SGHRS, CDR2 YFSETQ. Trimming took off 4 bases at V and 3 bases at J, with 13 bases between the two ends. CDR3 bases: TGCGCCAGCAGCCCCGGACAGCAGAAAGAGACCCAGTACTTC. Translated, it gives CASSPGQQKETQYF.

J is TRBJ1-4 and V is TRBV4-2; D remains ambiguous. The CDR3 extends over 12 amino acids. Trimming left V 0 bases short and J 7 bases short, with 3 bases between. Germline V gene sequence: CDR1 LGHNA, CDR2 YNFKEQ. The CDR3, as DNA: TGTGCCAGCAGCCAAGATAGTGAAAAACTGTTTTTT. Residues: CASSQDSEKLFF.

As concerns this clone: Its ends do not fully match the called genes, so a read error is possible. The V and J genes are TRBV7-9 and TRBJ1-2; no firm D call. The CDR3 consists of 12 residues. CDR1 and CDR2 from the germline V gene are SEHNR and FQNEAQ (reference sequence). CDR3 sequence reads: CASSLDGHGGLF. The CDR3 DNA sequence: TGTGCCAGCAGCTTAGACGGCCACGGCGGGCTCTTC.

The V and J genes are TRBV6-6 and TRBJ2-1; D not resolved. From germline, CDR1 is MNHNY and CDR2 SVGAGI (reference sequence). The CDR3 spans 16 residues. Between the trimmed V and J ends, which lost 7 bases and 3 bases, there was a span of 19 bases. The CDR3 nucleotides are TGTGCCAGCAAAAGATCCTCCGAGCTAGGCTACAATGAGCAGTTCTTC. This encodes CASKRSSELGYNEQFF.

This chain joins TRBV13 and TRBJ2-3, with no clear D. V was pared by 0 bases and J by 5 bases, with 9 bases between. This CDR3 is built from 14 residues. Germline values: CDR1 PRHDT, CDR2 FYEKMQ (reference sequence). The CDR3 reads CASSLGFVGDTQYF. The CDR3, as DNA: TGTGCCAGCAGCTTAGGATTCGTGGGAGATACGCAGTATTTT.

The rearrangement uses TRBV6-5 and TRBJ2-1; D perhaps matches TRBD2 (5 bases). CDR1 is MNHEY, CDR2 SVGAGI, per germline. The CDR3 runs 13 residues. V gave up 8 bases and J gave up 4 bases, with 12 bases separating them. The CDR3 DNA reads as TGTGCCAGCTCAGACGGGATTTACAATGAGCAGTTCTTC. Residues: CASSDGIYNEQFF.

Notes on this clone: Mismatch with germline at one junction end may stem from a read error. This chain uses TRBV7-9 with TRBJ2-5, with 14 bases fitting TRBD2. The germline CDR1 and CDR2 sequences are SEHNR and FQNEAQ (reference sequence). CDR3 length: 16 residues. The DNA of the CDR3 is TGTGCCAGCAGCGGGGGACTAGCGGGGGACCAAGAGGCCCAGTACTTC. It translates to CASSGGLAGDQEAQYF.

The chain combines TRBV6-1 with TRBJ2-7; D may be TRBD1 or TRBD2 (5 bases each). The germline V gene encodes CDR1 MNHNS and CDR2 SASEGT. The CDR3 length is 13 residues. V lost 3 bases and J lost 5, with 11 bases in between. The CDR3 sequence is CASSESGRDEQYF. The CDR3 bases are TGTGCCAGCAGTGAGTCAGGGAGAGACGAGCAGTACTTC.

The chain recombines TRBV10-2 with TRBJ1-5; 7 bases are shared with TRBD1. V shed 0 bases, J shed 6 bases, and the junction held 5 bases outside the gene matches. The CDR3 extends over 15 amino acids. The germline V gene has CDR1 WSHSY and CDR2 SAAADI. The chain's CDR3 is CASSESPHRGQPQHF. The DNA of the CDR3 is TGCGCCAGCAGTGAGTCACCGCACAGGGGTCAGCCCCAGCATTTT.

The chain links TRBV11-2 to TRBJ2-3; D might be TRBD2 (5 bases). Trimming took off 5 bases at V and 4 bases at J, with 7 bases between the two ends. This CDR3 is built from 12 residues. Germline V gives CDR1 SGHAT, CDR2 FQNNGV. The CDR3 loop is CASSPRADTQYF. CDR3 bases: TGTGCCAGCAGCCCGAGGGCAGATACGCAGTATTTT.

This clone was found once. The J gene is TRBJ2-5, the V gene TRBV19, with D maybe TRBD2 (5 bases). V was cut by 3 bases and J by 4 bases, with 6 bases left in between. Looked up from germline, CDR1 is LNHDA and CDR2 is SQIVND (reference sequence). CDR3 size: 12 residues. The CDR3 DNA reads TGTGCCAGTAGTATGAGCGGAGAGACCCAGTACTTC. Translating gives CASSMSGETQYF.

The chain uses TRBV19 and TRBJ1-1, with TRBD1 matching 8 bases. CDR3 length equals 14 residues. Germline assignment: CDR1 LNHDA and CDR2 SQIVND (reference sequence). With 5 bases clipped from V and 1 base from J, the junction kept 3 bases outside the gene matches. The CDR3 protein is CASSWDRQNTEAFF. CDR3 in DNA: TGTGCCAGTAGTTGGGACAGGCAGAACACTGAAGCTTTCTTT.

This clone was counted a few times. One end of the junction does not line up with germline, which may come from a read error. The V and J genes are TRBV6-6 and TRBJ1-3; D remains ambiguous. The germline CDR1 and CDR2 sequences are MNHNY and SVGAGI (reference sequence). The CDR3 is made up of 13 amino acids. The CDR3 here is CASSHSGEDTIYF. CDR3 nucleotides: TGTGCCAGCAGTCACTCCGGGGAGGATACCATATATTTT.